The 18 T cell receptor beta chains given below trace back to one sample, sequenced in a study of T-cell reconstitution after alpha-beta-depleted transplantation in children. Unique molecular identifiers tagged the TCRbeta library. Each CDR3 protein gets one entry after TCRdb re-called the PCR reads with MiXCR. The sample has 300,000 to 400,000 distinct CDR3 sequences, 15% to 20% seen once. Sequenced here: PBMCs, mostly from graft donor cells, sampled 360 days after TCRalphabeta/CD19-depleted stem cell transplant. Receptor source: a male patient under 10 years old who had a stem cell transplant for acute lymphoblastic leukemia, so the T cells may come from the graft donor.

V gene TRBV5-8 combines with J gene TRBJ1-4; D is ambiguous. The germline V and J ends were trimmed by 5 bases and 5 bases, with 13 bases remaining between them. Germline V gene sequence: CDR1 SGHTS, CDR2 YDEGEE. The CDR3 runs to 14 residues. DNA of the CDR3: TGTGCCAGCAGGGACTTCTCGGGGAATGAAAAACTGTTTTTT. It is translated as CASRDFSGNEKLFF.

This clonotype was seen a handful of times. The chain links TRBV7-8 to TRBJ2-3; no clear D gene. The CDR3 consists of 14 residues. Looked up from germline, CDR1 is SGHVS and CDR2 is FQNEAQ. Trimming removed 2 bases from V and 2 bases from J, with 8 bases in between. DNA of the CDR3: TGTGCCAGCAGCTTATTCGGTTCCACAGATACGCAGTATTTT. Its translation: CASSLFGSTDTQYF.

This clonotype has a handful of counts. CDR3 DNA: TGTGCCAGCCAACAGAATCGGCGGACTGAAGCTTTCTTT. Protein: CASQQNRRTEAFF. The gene calls are TRBV28 and TRBJ1-1; D is uncertain. Germline V gene data show CDR1 as MDHEN and CDR2 as SYDVKM. This CDR3 has 13 residues. Trimming shortened V by 8 bases and J by 5 bases, and 15 bases separated the two germline ends.

V gene TRBV20-1 combines with J gene TRBJ2-1; 7 nucleotides line up with TRBD1. V dropped 3 bases and J dropped 6; count of bases not matched to a gene: 8. Per germline, CDR1 DFQATT and CDR2 SNEGSKA (reference sequence). This CDR3 has 14 residues. As DNA, the CDR3 is TGCAGTGCTAGCGGACAGGTTCAAGGCAATGAGCAGTTCTTC. Its translation is CSASGQVQGNEQFF.

The chain combines TRBV7-8 with TRBJ2-7; tentative D call: TRBD2 (6 bases). The CDR3 consists of 15 residues. V dropped 1 base and J dropped 6 bases, with 16 bases sitting between them. CDR1 is SGHVS and CDR2 is FQNEAQ in the germline V gene. In DNA form, the CDR3 reads TGTGCCAGCAGCTTAGAATTCGTTTTGGGGGGCGAGCAGTACTTC. It is translated as CASSLEFVLGGEQYF.

The genes are TRBV28 and TRBJ2-7, with 8 bases that match TRBD2. This CDR3 region has 15 residues. V was pared by 5 bases and J by 4 bases, with 10 bases of the junction left unmatched. The germline V gene encodes CDR1 MDHEN and CDR2 SYDVKM. DNA for the CDR3: TGTGCCAGCAGTCTACTACTAGCGGAACCTTACGAGCAGTACTTC. It is translated as CASSLLLAEPYEQYF.

The table lists this clonotype with a few counts. The gene calls are TRBV29-1 and TRBJ2-5; D may be TRBD1 (5 bases). V lost 7 bases to trimming and J lost 4 bases, with 13 bases between them. The CDR3 runs 12 residues. Germline V CDR1 and CDR2: SQVTM, ANQGSEA. The CDR3 nucleotides are TGCAGCGCGACCAGGGAAACAGAGACCCAGTACTTC. Translating it yields CSATRETETQYF.

This clonotype occurred many times. V is TRBV15 and J is TRBJ2-1; the match to TRBD2 covers 8 bases. The V and J ends lost 4 bases and 4 bases, in that order; junction bases with no gene match: 6. Germline V CDR1 and CDR2: LNHNV, YYDKDF (reference sequence). The CDR3 consists of 15 residues. The CDR3, as DNA: TGTGCCACCAGCACCCGACTAGCGCTTTACAATGAGCAGTTCTTC. This codes for CATSTRLALYNEQFF.

This chain connects TRBV5-1 to TRBJ2-1; a possible D gene is TRBD2 (6 bases). Trimming took 2 bases from V and 1 from J, leaving 13 bases between them. Germline V gene lookup returns CDR1 SGHRS and CDR2 YFSETQ. This CDR3 is built from 16 residues. This CDR3 reads CASSFPYGSSYNEQFF. CDR3 DNA: TGCGCCAGCAGCTTCCCCTACGGGAGTTCCTACAATGAGCAGTTCTTC.

This clonotype occurred many times. CDR3 protein: CATRPWADTQYF. The DNA for the CDR3 is TGTGCCACCCGCCCGTGGGCTGATACGCAGTATTTT. The chain combines TRBV28 with TRBJ2-3; D is uncertain. Germline values: CDR1 MDHEN, CDR2 SYDVKM. Trimming shortened V by 10 bases and J by 6 bases, and 14 bases separated the two germline ends. The CDR3 runs to 12 residues. Drawing the rest from reference TRBV28 and TRBJ2-3, the complete variable domain is DVKVTQSSRYLVKRTGEKVFLECVQDMDHENMFWYRQDPGLGLRLIYFSYDVKMKEKGDIPEGYSVSREKKERFSLILESASTNQTSMYLCATRPWADTQYFGPGTRLTVL.

The chain joins TRBV29-1 to TRBJ2-7; D could derive from TRBD1 or TRBD2 (5 bases each). The V and J ends lost 4 bases and 1 base respectively, with 17 bases between them. The CDR3 is made up of 15 amino acids. Germline CDR1 and CDR2: SQVTM and ANQGSEA. CDR3 amino acids: CSVVRDPAWSYEQYF. In DNA, the CDR3 is TGCAGCGTTGTTCGGGACCCTGCGTGGTCCTACGAGCAGTACTTC.

This clonotype was counted a few times. The J gene is TRBJ1-2, the V gene TRBV20-1; TRBD1 aligns across 7 bases. V lost 5 bases and J lost 6; bases outside the gene matches: 6. Germline V gene lookup returns CDR1 DFQATT and CDR2 SNEGSKA (reference sequence). This CDR3 spans 12 amino acids. CDR3 loop: CSASTGAHGYTF. DNA of the CDR3: TGCAGTGCTTCCACAGGGGCCCATGGCTACACCTTC.

The chain carries TRBV28 and TRBJ2-3; 10 bases line up with TRBD1. V shed 5 bases, J shed 2 bases, and the junction held 7 bases outside the gene matches. The CDR3 spans 16 residues. Germline CDR1 MDHEN, CDR2 SYDVKM. This CDR3 is CASSLPGQGITDTQYF. DNA of the CDR3: TGTGCCAGCAGTCTTCCGGGACAGGGGATCACAGATACGCAGTATTTT.

This clonotype was found many times. The rearrangement links TRBV4-3 to TRBJ2-1; maybe TRBD2 (6 bases). V was trimmed by 0 bases and J by 7 bases, leaving 22 bases between them. The CDR3 has 18 residues. The germline V gene has CDR1 LGHNA and CDR2 YSLEER. This CDR3 is CASSQDMMSGPGDNEQFF. For the CDR3, the DNA is TGCGCCAGCAGCCAAGACATGATGAGCGGGCCTGGAGATAATGAGCAGTTCTTC.

This chain uses TRBV7-2 with TRBJ2-1; no definite D call. Trimming shortened V by 1 base and J by 10 bases, and 17 bases separated the two germline ends. The CDR3 extends over 15 amino acids. Germline assignment: CDR1 SGHTA and CDR2 FQGNSA. CDR3 nucleotide sequence: TGTGCCAGCAGCTTAGGATACACGGATGCTGGAGAGCAGTTCTTC. Protein: CASSLGYTDAGEQFF.

This clonotype was observed at least ten times. The chain joins TRBV7-2 to TRBJ2-1, with D maybe TRBD2 (6 bases). V gave up 5 bases and J gave up 0 bases, with 14 bases separating them. Germline loops: CDR1 SGHTA, CDR2 FQGNSA. This CDR3 contains 16 residues. In nucleotides, the CDR3 is TGTGCCAGCAGCCCATTCCTAGCGCTCTCCTACAATGAGCAGTTCTTC. Protein: CASSPFLALSYNEQFF.

The chain couples TRBV30 to TRBJ2-7; possibly TRBD1 or TRBD2 for D (5 bases each). Germline V lookup: CDR1 GTSNPN, CDR2 SVGIG (reference sequence). V lost 0 bases and J lost 2, with 8 bases in between. The CDR3 loop spans 13 amino acids. The CDR3 here is CAWSVGATYEQYF. Here the CDR3 DNA reads TGTGCCTGGAGTGTCGGGGCGACCTACGAGCAGTACTTC.

V is TRBV29-1 and J is TRBJ2-5; the D gene is possibly TRBD2 (6 bases). V shed 8 bases and J shed 7 bases, with 17 bases lying between them. Germline assignment: CDR1 SQVTM and CDR2 ANQGSEA. The CDR3 is 12 residues long. CDR3 protein: CSSLEGPGTQYF. The CDR3 coding sequence is TGCAGCTCCCTGGAGGGCCCCGGGACCCAGTACTTC.